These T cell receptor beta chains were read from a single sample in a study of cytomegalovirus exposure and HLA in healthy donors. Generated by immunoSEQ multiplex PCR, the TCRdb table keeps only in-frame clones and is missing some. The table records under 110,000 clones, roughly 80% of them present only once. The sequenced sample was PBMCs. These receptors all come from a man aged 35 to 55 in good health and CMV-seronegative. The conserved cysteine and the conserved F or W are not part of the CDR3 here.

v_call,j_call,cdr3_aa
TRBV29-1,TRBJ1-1,SVEEGAGEAF
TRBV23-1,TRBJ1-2,ASSPPGQFLYGYT
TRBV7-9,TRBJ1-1,ASSLTANTEAF
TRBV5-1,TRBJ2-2,ASSFRGGGNTGELF
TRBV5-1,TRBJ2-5,ASSLVGGQETQY
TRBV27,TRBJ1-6,ASSLPQGAGNSPLH
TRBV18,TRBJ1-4,ASSRDYNEKLF
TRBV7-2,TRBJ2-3,ASSLVGTSGADTQY
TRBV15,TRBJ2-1,ATSRDLGGNEQF
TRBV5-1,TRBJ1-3,ASSLARGSGNTIY
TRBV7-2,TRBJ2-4,ASSPGGAPEPSRGIQY
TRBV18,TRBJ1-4,ASSPRAGQDEKLF
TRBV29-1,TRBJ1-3,SVGFSSGNTIY
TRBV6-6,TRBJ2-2,ASSLRGGQAGELF
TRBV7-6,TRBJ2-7,ASSPGSRGGEQY
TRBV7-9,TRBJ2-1,ASRRSGVQNEQF
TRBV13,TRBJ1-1,ASSLGGSLNTEAF
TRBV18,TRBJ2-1,ASSPPISGGPNEQF
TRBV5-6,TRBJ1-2,ASSLVQGAFGYT
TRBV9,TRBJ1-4,ASSERGLQGAGEKLF
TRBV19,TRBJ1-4,ASSIAEGTEKLF
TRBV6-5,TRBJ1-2,ASSRQPGRGHGYT
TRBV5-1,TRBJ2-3,ASSLAGDSSTDTQY
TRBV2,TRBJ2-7,ASTEAGNEQY
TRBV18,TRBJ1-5,ASSEQDYSNQPQH
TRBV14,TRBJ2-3,ASSRDWGTDTQY
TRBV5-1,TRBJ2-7,ASSLIQGPYEQY
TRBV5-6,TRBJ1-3,ASSLDRLSGNTIY
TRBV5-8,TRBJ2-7,ASSLDVGAYEQY
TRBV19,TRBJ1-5,ASSIDRGQNQPQH
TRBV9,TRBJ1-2,ASTTGSYGYT
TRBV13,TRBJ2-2,ASSFYGNTGELF
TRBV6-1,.,ASSGEGPTYEQY
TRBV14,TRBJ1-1,ASSARLGTEAF
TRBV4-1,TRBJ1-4,ASSQDRGQGWEKLF
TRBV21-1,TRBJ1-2,ASSKVAQGCGYT
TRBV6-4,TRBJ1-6,ASSESPSEGSPLH
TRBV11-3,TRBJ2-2,ASSLRTSPNTGELF
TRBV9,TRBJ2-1,ASSVGIGEQF
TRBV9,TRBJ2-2,ASSGGWQSNTGELF
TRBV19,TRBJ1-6,ASRDRNSPLH
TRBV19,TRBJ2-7,ATKGQLYSYEQY
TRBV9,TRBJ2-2,ASSATSTGELF
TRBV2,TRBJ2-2,ASSVGGAVTGELF
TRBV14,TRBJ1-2,ASSQEYKGRYT
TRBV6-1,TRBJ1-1,ASSEAWQGWTEAF
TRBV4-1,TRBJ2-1,ASSQTPSGAYNEQF
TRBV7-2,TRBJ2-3,ASSSLAGGLTDTQY
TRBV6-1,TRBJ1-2,ASSEARGGNYGYT
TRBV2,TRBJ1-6,ASSESRRDSPLH
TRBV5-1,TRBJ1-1,ASSTGNSNTEAF
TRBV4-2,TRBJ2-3,ASSQDPRGRTDTQY
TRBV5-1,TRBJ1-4,ASSPGHGTGGAQGKLF
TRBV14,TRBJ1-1,ASRDKYMNTEAF
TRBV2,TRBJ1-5,ASSDRGNTPYAQH
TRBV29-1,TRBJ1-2,SVGTGSDYGYT
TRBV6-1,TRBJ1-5,ASSGSGTVSQPQH
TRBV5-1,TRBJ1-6,ASSQTEGAISPLH
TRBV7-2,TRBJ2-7,ASSLGLEAGAFSHEQY
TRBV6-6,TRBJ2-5,ASSPRDRGQETQY